The present T cell receptor beta chain was sequenced within a study of beta chain features in type 1 diabetes. Study details: Investigators examined around 110 million sorted cells across all samples.

Approximately 100 mL of blood, on average, came from one heparinised draw per donor. Purity of each sorted population was above 95%. Overall study findings and caveats: Shorter TCRB CDR3s, moderately but significantly so, marked every one of the four CD4+ subsets in Type 1 diabetes patients.

There are 14 residues in the CDR3. V dropped 4 bases and J dropped 3 bases, with 14 bases sitting between them. Looked up from germline, CDR1 is SGHNT and CDR2 is YYREEE (reference sequence). Expressed TCRB transcripts were sequenced because the entire RNA isolate underwent reverse transcription. It was found that naive, central memory and regulatory T cell samples averaged approximately 3.5 million reads. Some clones are missing from TCRdb's copy, which holds only in-frame ones; the method was immunoSEQ multiplex PCR. The data contain 680,000 or so clones, about an eighth of them singletons. This clone was picked up a small number of times. The target antigen is unknown.

The chain carries TRBV5-4 and TRBJ2-7; D might be TRBD1 (6 bases). The receptor's source is a man aged 18 to 29 with type 1 diabetes. The sequenced sample was naive CD4+ T cells from blood. For the CDR3, the DNA is TGTGCCAGCAGCCTCACAGGGAATTACTACGAGCAGTACTTC. Amino acids: CASSLTGNYYEQYF.